This T cell receptor beta chain is from a study of T-cell reconstitution after alpha-beta-depleted transplantation in children. Study-level findings and limits: Among T cells one year after transplant, newly produced cells accounted for most counts and diversity. Expanded clones from the graft, numbering several hundred, reportedly supplied alpha-beta T cells about two months after transplant. After transplant, high TCRbeta diversity at day 60 in some patients arose from surviving recipient T cells and thymic progenitors.

This clonotype was seen many times. Its specificity is unknown. Unique molecular identifiers were incorporated when the TCRbeta library was constructed. From the PCR reads, TCRdb called clonotypes with MiXCR, one entry per CDR3 protein. The table has fewer than 350,000 distinct CDR3 sequences, almost 8% seen once. The origin of this receptor is a female patient aged 2-15 years who had a stem cell transplant for Fanconi anemia, so the T cells may come from the graft donor. Specimen: peripheral blood, collected 360 days after TCRalphabeta/CD19-depleted stem cell transplant.

CDR3 DNA: TGTGCCAGCAGTCAAACAGGAGTCTCTGGCTACACCTTC. Translation gives CASSQTGVSGYTF. The rearrangement links TRBV6-1 to TRBJ1-2; D perhaps matches TRBD1 (5 bases). Germline-derived CDR1 and CDR2 are MNHNS and SASEGT. Trimming took off 5 bases at V and 7 bases at J, with 14 bases between the two ends. The CDR3 length is 13 residues.